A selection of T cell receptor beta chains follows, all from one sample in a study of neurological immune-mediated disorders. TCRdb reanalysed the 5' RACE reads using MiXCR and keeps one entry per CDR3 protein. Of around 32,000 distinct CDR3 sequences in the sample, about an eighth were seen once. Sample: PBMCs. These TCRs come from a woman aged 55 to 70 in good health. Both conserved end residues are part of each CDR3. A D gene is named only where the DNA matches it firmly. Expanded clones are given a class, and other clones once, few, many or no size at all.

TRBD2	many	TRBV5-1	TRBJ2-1	TGCGCCAGCAGCCCGTTTAGCGGGGGGTCCTACAATGAGCAGTTCTTC	CASSPFSGGSYNEQFF
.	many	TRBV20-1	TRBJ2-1	TGCAGTGGGGGCAGGGAAAACAATGAGCAGTTCTTC	CSGGRENNEQFF
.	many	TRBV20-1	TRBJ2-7	TGCAGTGCTAGACCCTCCTCGCGGGCAACCTACGAGCAGTACTTC	CSARPSSRATYEQYF
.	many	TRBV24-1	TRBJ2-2	TGTGCCACCGGGGCTTATACCGGGGAGCTGTTTTTT	CATGAYTGELFF
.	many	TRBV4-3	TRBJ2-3	TGCGCCAGCAGCCAAGAACGGGAGCCCTTCACAGATACGCAGTATTTT	CASSQEREPFTDTQYF
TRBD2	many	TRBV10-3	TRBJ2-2	TGTGCCATCAGCGGGGGGGAGGGCCAGCGAAACACCGGGGAGCTGTTTTTT	CAISGGEGQRNTGELFF
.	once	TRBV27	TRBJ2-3	TGTGTCAACAGTTTTGTGTCGACTCGGCTGACTAGCACAGATACGCAGTATTTT	CVNSFVSTRLTSTDTQYF
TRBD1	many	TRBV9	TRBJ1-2	TGTGCCAGCAGCCCTCCGGGACAGGGAGGCTACACCTTC	CASSPPGQGGYTF
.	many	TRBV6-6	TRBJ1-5	TGTGCCAGCAGCCCGCCCGGGCAGCCCCAGCATTTT	CASSPPGQPQHF
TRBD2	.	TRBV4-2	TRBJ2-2	TGTGCCAGCACTGCGAGTGGGGGGGAGGCCGGGGAGCTAGTTTTT	CASTASGGEAGELVF
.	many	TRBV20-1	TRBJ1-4	TGCAGTGCTAGAGAAATGAGTGCTTTTAATGAAAAACTGTTTTTT	CSAREMSAFNEKLFF
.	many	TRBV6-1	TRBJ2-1	TGTGCCAGCAGGGGACTGGCAGGGAATTTCTACAATGAGCAGTTCTTC	CASRGLAGNFYNEQFF